What follows are 2 T cell receptor beta chains derived from one specimen sequenced in a study of long-term antiretroviral therapy in people with HIV. The immunoSEQ assay was v3.0, run at survey level. Measured with immunoSEQ multiplex PCR; TCRdb has only the in-frame clones, and not every one. The sample contains about 28,000 clones, roughly 88% of which appear only once. The material sequenced was unsorted PBMCs, taken 2.8 years after starting antiretroviral therapy. The receptors stem from a man in his thirties or forties with HIV.

This rearrangement joins TRBV30 to TRBJ1-6; D not certain. CDR1 and CDR2 from the germline V gene are GTSNPN and SVGIG (reference sequence). V shed 5 bases and J shed 0 bases, with 8 bases lying between them. The CDR3 is 14 residues long. CDR3 protein: CAWGQGSYNSPLHF. The DNA of the CDR3 is TGTGCCTGGGGCCAAGGCTCCTATAATTCACCCCTCCACTTT.

The chain uses TRBV7-2 and TRBJ2-3, with 10 nucleotides matching TRBD2. V lost 6 bases, J lost 2 bases, and 8 bases stayed unmatched. CDR1 is SGHTA, CDR2 FQGNSA, per germline. The CDR3 is 16 residues long. For the CDR3, the DNA is TGTGCCAGCAGGCCAGAAAGCGGGGGGGTCACAGATACGCAGTATTTT. This codes for CASRPESGGVTDTQYF.